This TCR beta chain was recorded in a study of blood T cell repertoires in COVID-19. Whole-study context: In each case, the material was cDNA or gDNA derived from T cells, B-cell-depleted T cells, or PBMCs.

With 2 bases clipped from V and 1 base from J, the junction kept 0 bases outside the gene matches. The length of the CDR3 is 14 residues. Germline V gene data show CDR1 as LNHDA and CDR2 as SQIVND (reference sequence). Sequenced by immunoSEQ multiplex PCR; TCRdb stores in-frame clones only, minus some. The profile shows a few hundred thousand clones, about 91% of them singletons. Material for sequencing was peripheral blood. The rearrangement links TRBV19 to TRBJ2-3; 7 bases align to TRBD2. The clonotype comes from a person between 18 and 35 years old with COVID-19, enrolled during active disease. In DNA, the CDR3 is TGTGCCAGTAGTATACGGGGGGGCACAGATACGCAGTATTTT. Its protein product is CASSIRGGTDTQYF.